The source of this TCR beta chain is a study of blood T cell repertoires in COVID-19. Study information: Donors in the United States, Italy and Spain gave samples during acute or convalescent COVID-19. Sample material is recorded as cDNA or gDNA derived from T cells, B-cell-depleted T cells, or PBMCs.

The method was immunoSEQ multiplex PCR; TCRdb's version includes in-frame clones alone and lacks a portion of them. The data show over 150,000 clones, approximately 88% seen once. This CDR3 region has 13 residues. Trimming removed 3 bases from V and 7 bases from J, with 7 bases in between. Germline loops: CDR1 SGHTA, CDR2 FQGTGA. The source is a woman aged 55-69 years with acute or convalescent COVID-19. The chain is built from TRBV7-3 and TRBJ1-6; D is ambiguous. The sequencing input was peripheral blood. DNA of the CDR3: TGTGCCAGCAGCTTTGACTGGAATTCACCCCTCCACTTT. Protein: CASSFDWNSPLHF.